This T cell receptor (beta chain) emerged from a study of blood T cell repertoires in COVID-19. Study-level background: Whether acute or convalescent, the COVID-19 samples came from the United States, Italy and Spain.

Authors' data handling: Reference gene primers were amplified, and this amplification served to estimate nucleated cell counts. The method was immunoSEQ multiplex PCR; TCRdb's version includes in-frame clones alone and lacks a portion of them. V and J calls and clone size are given by that table; D and trimming were obtained from the DNA. The sample has roughly 9,900 clones, around three quarters seen once; the top ten hold around 37%. Germline assignment: CDR1 SGHRS and CDR2 YFSETQ. This CDR3 is 16 amino acids long. V lost 3 bases to trimming and J lost 3 bases; unmatched junction nucleotides: 4. The TCR originated in a human donor in a cohort sampled during active COVID-19. Material for sequencing was peripheral blood. This chain uses TRBV5-1 with TRBJ2-3; 13 bases fit TRBD2. This CDR3 is CASSSGLAGSTDTQYF. DNA of the CDR3: TGCGCCAGCAGCTCGGGACTAGCGGGGTCGACAGATACGCAGTATTTT.